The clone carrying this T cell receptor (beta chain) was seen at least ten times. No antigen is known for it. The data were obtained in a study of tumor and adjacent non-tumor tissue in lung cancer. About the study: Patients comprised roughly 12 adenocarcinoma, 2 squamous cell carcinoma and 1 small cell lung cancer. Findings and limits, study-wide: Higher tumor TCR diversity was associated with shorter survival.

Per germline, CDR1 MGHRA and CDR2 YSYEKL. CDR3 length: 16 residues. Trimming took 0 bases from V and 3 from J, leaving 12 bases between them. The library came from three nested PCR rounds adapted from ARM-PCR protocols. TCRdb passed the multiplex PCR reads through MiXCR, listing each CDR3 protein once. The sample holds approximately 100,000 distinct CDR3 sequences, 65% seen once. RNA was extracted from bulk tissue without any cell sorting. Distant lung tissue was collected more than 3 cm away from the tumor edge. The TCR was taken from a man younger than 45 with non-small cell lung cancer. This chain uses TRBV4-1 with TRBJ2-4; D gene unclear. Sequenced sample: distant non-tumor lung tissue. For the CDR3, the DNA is TGCGCCAGCAGCCAAGATGTAGTAGTTGGCAAAAACATTCAGTACTTC. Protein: CASSQDVVVGKNIQYF.